These 29 T cell receptor beta chains originate from one sample sequenced in a study of cytomegalovirus exposure and HLA in healthy donors. The PCR contained 60 Vbeta and 13 Jbeta primers. Sequenced by immunoSEQ multiplex PCR; TCRdb stores in-frame clones only, minus some. Among 85,000 to 100,000 clones listed, 70% to 80% were seen once. The sequenced sample consisted of PBMCs. Every receptor here comes from a male donor in good health and CMV-seropositive.

V usage is TRBV11-3 and J usage is TRBJ2-5, with D possibly matching TRBD2 (6 bases). CDR1 and CDR2 from the germline V gene are SGHNT and YENEEA. CDR3 length equals 15 residues. Trimming removed 1 base at V and 3 bases at J, with 12 bases between. DNA for the CDR3: TGTGCCAGCAGCTTAGGTGGCGGGGTCGAAGAGACCCAGTACTTC. It yields the protein CASSLGGGVEETQYF.

The chain employs TRBV6-5 and TRBJ2-2; possibly TRBD2 for D (6 bases). V was trimmed by 1 base and J by 3 bases, leaving 9 bases between them. CDR3 size: 15 residues. Germline V gene lookup returns CDR1 MNHEY and CDR2 SVGAGI. This CDR3 is CASSYLGEDTGELFF. In DNA form, the CDR3 reads TGTGCCAGCAGTTACTTAGGGGAGGACACCGGGGAGCTGTTTTTT.

The chain uses TRBV6-1 and TRBJ2-7; D call uncertain. This CDR3 region has 17 residues. V shed 0 bases and J shed 4 bases, with 19 bases lying between them. Germline loops: CDR1 MNHNS, CDR2 SASEGT. The CDR3 reads CASSEALATGIGYEQYF. The DNA of the CDR3 is TGTGCCAGCAGTGAAGCCCTCGCAACGGGTATCGGGTACGAGCAGTACTTC.

The rearrangement links TRBV13 to TRBJ2-6, with D perhaps matching TRBD1 (6 bases). V was shortened by 1 base and J by 0 bases, with 13 bases between the two germline ends. The CDR3 covers 18 residues. Germline V CDR1 and CDR2: PRHDT, FYEKMQ (reference sequence). CDR3: CASSLDRAPVSGANVLTF. CDR3 sequence (DNA): TGTGCCAGCAGCTTAGACAGGGCCCCGGTCTCTGGGGCCAACGTCCTGACTTTC.

This rearrangement joins TRBV7-2 to TRBJ1-2, with TRBD1 matching 10 bases. V trimming: 5 bases; J trimming: 8 bases; junction bases outside the gene matches: 5. Germline V gene sequence: CDR1 SGHTA, CDR2 FQGNSA. CDR3 size: 13 residues. CDR3: CASSRDRGGGYTF. The CDR3 DNA follows: TGTGCCAGCAGCCGGGACAGGGGTGGCGGCTACACCTTC.

Details on this clone: The sample holds other DNA sequences that translate to the same CDR3. The V gene is TRBV5-1, the J gene TRBJ2-5, with 9 positions matching TRBD1. Germline loops: CDR1 SGHRS, CDR2 YFSETQ. CDR3 size: 14 residues. Germline trimming cut 2 bases from V and 5 bases from J; bases unmatched to any gene: 4. CDR3 sequence (DNA): TGCGCCAGCAGCTTACAGGGGGCAGGGGAGACCCAGTACTTC. As protein: CASSLQGAGETQYF. The full variable domain, with the rest looked up from reference TRBV5-1 and TRBJ2-5, is KAGVTQTPRYLIKTRGQQVTLSCSPISGHRSVSWYQQTPGQGLQFLFEYFSETQRNKGNFPGRFSGRQFSNSRSEMNVSTLELGDSALYLCASSLQGAGETQYFGPGTRLLVL.

J is TRBJ1-2 and V is TRBV6-6; 9 bases map to TRBD1. V shed 3 bases, J shed 3 bases, and the junction held 8 bases outside the gene matches. The CDR3 runs 16 residues. The germline V gene encodes CDR1 MNHNY and CDR2 SVGAGI (reference sequence). Here the CDR3 reads CASSYPRDREDYGYTF. The CDR3 DNA is TGTGCCAGCAGTTATCCCCGGGACAGGGAGGACTATGGCTACACCTTC.

The rearrangement links TRBV5-1 to TRBJ2-1; 11 nucleotides agree with TRBD2. The CDR3 is 16 residues long. V shed 0 bases and J 5 bases; nucleotides not matched to a gene: 4. Germline CDR1 and CDR2: SGHRS and YFSETQ. Written as DNA, the CDR3 is TGCGCCAGCAGCTTGGAGGGACTAGCGGTCCACAATGAGCAGTTCTTC. This translates into CASSLEGLAVHNEQFF.

In the case of this clone: A junction boundary mismatches the germline segment, possibly from a read error. V usage is TRBV7-7 and J usage is TRBJ2-5; 11 nucleotides match TRBD2. Germline V gives CDR1 SSHAT, CDR2 FNYEAQ (reference sequence). The CDR3 runs to 19 residues. CDR3 loop: CASSLAFVAGGHSRETQYF. The DNA of the CDR3 is TGTGCTAGCAGCTTAGCCTTCGTAGCGGGGGGGCATAGTCGAGAGACCCAGTACTTC.

The CDR3 coding sequence is TGTGCCAGCAGCTTCCTAACAGGGGGCTGGGACGAGCAGTACTTC. Translated, it gives CASSFLTGGWDEQYF. The chain is built from TRBV5-4 and TRBJ2-7, with TRBD1 matching 9 bases. The CDR3 runs 15 residues. Germline assignment: CDR1 SGHNT and CDR2 YYREEE (reference sequence). The junction had 8 bases not matched to a gene; V was cut back by 2 bases and J by 5 bases.

The CDR3 DNA sequence: TGTGCCAGCAGCGTAGCTAGGGGACAGGGCGAAGCTAACTATGGCTACACCTTC. Translating it yields CASSVARGQGEANYGYTF. V is TRBV9 and J is TRBJ1-2, with TRBD1 matching 9 bases. This CDR3 is built from 18 residues. CDR1 SGDLS and CDR2 YYNGEE come from the germline V gene. The V segment lost 0 bases and the J segment 0 bases; nucleotides outside the gene matches: 9.

This sequence joins TRBV9 and TRBJ1-2; D is unresolved. The CDR3 contains 14 residues. V was shortened by 0 bases and J by 1 base, with 7 bases between the two germline ends. The germline V gene encodes CDR1 SGDLS and CDR2 YYNGEE. CDR3 region: CASSVGNNNYGYTF. CDR3 bases: TGTGCCAGCAGCGTAGGTAACAATAACTATGGCTACACCTTC.

V and J are TRBV4-2 and TRBJ2-1; TRBD2 agrees at 13 bases. CDR1 and CDR2 from the germline V gene are LGHNA and YNFKEQ. The ends lost 0 bases at V and 4 bases at J; junction bases unmatched: 3. The CDR3 consists of 17 residues. In DNA form, the CDR3 reads TGTGCCAGCAGCCAAGACCTGGGACTAGCGGGGTACAATGAGCAGTTCTTC. This gives the protein CASSQDLGLAGYNEQFF.

The chain uses TRBV6-1 and TRBJ1-2; D call uncertain. Germline V CDR1 and CDR2: MNHNS, SASEGT. The CDR3 contains 15 residues. Trimming took off 0 bases at V and 2 bases at J, with 10 bases between the two ends. CDR3 region: CASSEAGMRNYGYTF. CDR3 DNA: TGTGCCAGCAGTGAAGCCGGGATGCGAAACTATGGCTACACCTTC.

The chain links TRBV30 to TRBJ1-1, with D unclear. The CDR3 is 15 residues long. Germline V gives CDR1 GTSNPN, CDR2 SVGIG (reference sequence). Trimming cost V 3 bases and J 1 base, with 15 bases left between them. The CDR3 DNA reads TGTGCCTGGAGAAGAGCGGGTTTTAAGAACACTGAAGCTTTCTTT. Translated: CAWRRAGFKNTEAFF.

The chain has TRBV6-4 and TRBJ1-1; TRBD1 aligns across 7 bases. The CDR3 runs to 13 residues. CDR1 is MRHNA, CDR2 SNTAGT, per germline. V was clipped by 6 bases and J by 1 base; unmatched bases: 2. As DNA, the CDR3 is TGTGCCAGCAGGGGGGACAGGAACACTGAAGCTTTCTTT. This encodes CASRGDRNTEAFF.

This clone was seen a handful of times. The rearrangement links TRBV29-1 to TRBJ1-1; 7 bases fit TRBD1. The CDR3 consists of 13 residues. Trimming cost V 7 bases and J 1 base; bases outside gene matches: 6. The germline V gene encodes CDR1 SQVTM and CDR2 ANQGSEA. CDR3 DNA sequence: TGCAGCGGGACCGGGACAGCGAACACTGAAGCTTTCTTT. It is translated as CSGTGTANTEAFF.

V is TRBV30 and J is TRBJ2-5; tentative D call: TRBD1 (5 bases). CDR3 length: 15 residues. The ends were cut back, 1 base at V and 6 bases at J, with 18 bases in the middle. Germline assignment: CDR1 GTSNPN and CDR2 SVGIG (reference sequence). The DNA of the CDR3 is TGTGCCTGGAGTGAACAGGACCCTTACGTGAAGACCCAGTACTTC. It translates to CAWSEQDPYVKTQYF.

This clone was picked up one time. The rearrangement joins TRBV5-6 to TRBJ2-5; 11 positions agree with TRBD2. With 2 bases clipped from V and 4 bases from J, the junction kept 4 bases outside the gene matches. The length of the CDR3 is 15 residues. From germline, CDR1 is SGHDT and CDR2 YYEEEE. The CDR3 sequence: CASSFSGGAGETQYF. The CDR3 DNA follows: TGTGCCAGCAGCTTTAGCGGGGGGGCCGGAGAGACCCAGTACTTC.

Concerning this clone itself: The junction shows a germline mismatch at one end, possibly a read error. The chain uses TRBV7-9 and TRBJ1-4, with 10 positions matching TRBD1. The CDR3 length is 17 residues. The V gene's germline CDR1 is SEHNR and CDR2 FQNEAQ (reference sequence). CDR3 sequence: CSSSLRGTGATNEKLFF. CDR3 coding DNA: TGTTCCAGCAGTCTTCGGGGGACAGGGGCAACTAATGAAAAACTGTTTTTT.

A remark on this clone: This specimen includes other DNA sequences encoding the same CDR3. This chain uses TRBV5-1 with TRBJ2-2; D possibly corresponds to TRBD2 (5 bases). The CDR3 covers 16 residues. Germline assignment: CDR1 SGHRS and CDR2 YFSETQ. V was clipped by 0 bases and J by 0 bases, with 9 bases between them. CDR3: CASSLVAGANTGELFF. The CDR3 DNA is TGCGCCAGCAGCTTGGTCGCGGGCGCGAACACCGGGGAGCTGTTTTTT.

This chain uses TRBV29-1 with TRBJ2-1; 7 nucleotides agree with TRBD1. In germline, CDR1 is SQVTM, CDR2 ANQGSEA. With 1 base clipped from V and 0 bases from J, the junction kept 15 bases outside the gene matches. The CDR3 sequence is 19 residues long. The CDR3 is CSVEGLTGGTALSYNEQFF. CDR3 in DNA: TGCAGCGTTGAAGGTCTAACGGGTGGGACAGCGCTCTCCTACAATGAGCAGTTCTTC.

The CDR3 DNA follows: TGTGCCAGCAGCAACCTCAGGGGGTCGAACGAGCAGTACTTC. Its protein is CASSNLRGSNEQYF. This chain joins TRBV7-9 and TRBJ2-7, with TRBD1 matching 7 bases. V trimming: 5 bases; J trimming: 5 bases; junction bases outside the gene matches: 9. Germline V CDR1 and CDR2: SEHNR, FQNEAQ (reference sequence). The CDR3 is made up of 14 amino acids.

This chain uses TRBV5-4 with TRBJ2-6; no clear D. This CDR3 has 15 amino acids. CDR1 and CDR2 from the germline V gene are SGHNT and YYREEE (reference sequence). With 3 bases removed from V and 0 bases from J, the gap between germline ends came to 7 bases. The CDR3 loop is CASSSSYSGANVLTF. The CDR3 DNA follows: TGTGCCAGCAGCTCAAGCTACTCTGGGGCCAACGTCCTGACTTTC.

This clone has only a few counts. This chain joins TRBV11-3 and TRBJ2-1, with D maybe TRBD2 (6 bases). CDR3 length equals 17 residues. The V gene's germline CDR1 is SGHNT and CDR2 YENEEA. Trimming removed 4 bases at V and 4 bases at J, with 20 bases between. CDR3 in DNA: TGTGCCAGCAGCTCAGCCCCAAGCGGGCCCGGGTACAATGAGCAGTTCTTC. It specifies CASSSAPSGPGYNEQFF.

This chain connects TRBV7-9 to TRBJ1-1; the D gene is possibly TRBD1 (5 bases). Trimming left V 2 bases short and J 7 bases short, with 17 bases between. This CDR3 has 15 amino acids. Per the germline V gene, CDR1 is SEHNR and CDR2 is FQNEAQ (reference sequence). The CDR3 DNA reads as TGTGCCAGCAGCTTAAGGCGTGCGGGGCAGCTTGAAGCTTTCTTT. Translating it yields CASSLRRAGQLEAFF.

V is TRBV30 and J is TRBJ1-1; D remains unclear. This CDR3 contains 13 residues. The germline V and J ends were trimmed by 2 bases and 6 bases, with 13 bases remaining between them. Germline V CDR1 and CDR2: GTSNPN, SVGIG (reference sequence). CDR3 protein: CAWSRRRGAEAFF. The CDR3 nucleotides read TGTGCCTGGAGTAGGAGGCGGGGAGCTGAAGCTTTCTTT.

This clone was seen a handful of times. The gene calls are TRBV29-1 and TRBJ1-1; 8 nucleotides line up with TRBD1. This CDR3 is built from 13 residues. CDR1 is SQVTM, CDR2 ANQGSEA, per germline. The V segment lost 5 bases and the J segment 2 bases; nucleotides outside the gene matches: 4. The CDR3 bases are TGCAGCGTTCGGACAGGGCCTAACACTGAAGCTTTCTTT. Translation gives CSVRTGPNTEAFF.

The CDR3: CASSGGTAGSTDTQYF. The CDR3 DNA reads as TGTGCCAGCAGCGGGGGGACCGCGGGGAGCACAGATACGCAGTATTTT. The chain employs TRBV9 and TRBJ2-3, with TRBD2 as a possible D gene (6 bases). This CDR3 has 16 amino acids. Germline V gives CDR1 SGDLS, CDR2 YYNGEE. V shed 3 bases and J shed 0 bases, with 14 bases lying between them.